This TCR beta chain was sequenced in a study of blood T cell repertoires in COVID-19. Source study methods: It was from reference gene primer amplification that nucleated cell counts were estimated. The protocol was immunoSEQ multiplex PCR, while the TCRdb copy is restricted to in-frame clones and leaves out a portion. That table furnishes V, J and clone size, whereas the DNA furnished D and trimming. Altogether hundreds of thousands of clones are present, 80% to 90% being singletons, with the ten largest covering just over 7%. The V gene end was trimmed by 3 bases and the J gene end by 5 bases; junction bases not matched to a gene: 2. The V gene's germline CDR1 is SGHRS and CDR2 YFSETQ. The CDR3 has 13 amino acids.

Sample: peripheral blood. V gene TRBV5-1 combines with J gene TRBJ2-1, with 7 bases that match TRBD2. The receptor's source is a woman in her sixties or seventies with COVID-19, enrolled during active disease. CDR3 DNA: TGCGCCAGCAGCTCGGGACTAAACAATGAGCAGTTCTTC. Translating it yields CASSSGLNNEQFF.